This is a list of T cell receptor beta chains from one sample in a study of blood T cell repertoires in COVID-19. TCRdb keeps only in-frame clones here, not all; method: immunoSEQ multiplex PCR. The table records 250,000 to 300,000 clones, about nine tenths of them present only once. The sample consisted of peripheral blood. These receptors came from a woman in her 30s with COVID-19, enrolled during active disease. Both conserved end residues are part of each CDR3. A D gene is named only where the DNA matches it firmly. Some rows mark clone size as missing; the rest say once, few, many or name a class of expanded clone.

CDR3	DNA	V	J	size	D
CASSPLYEQYF	TGTGCCAGCAGTCCCCTCTACGAGCAGTACTTC	TRBV6-5	TRBJ2-7	-	-
CASNRGQEDQPQHF	TGTGCCAGTAACCGTGGACAGGAGGATCAGCCCCAGCATTTT	TRBV28	TRBJ1-5	once	TRBD1
CASRREAGELFF	TGTGCCAGCCGCCGGGAGGCCGGGGAGCTGTTTTTT	TRBV11-2	TRBJ2-2	-	TRBD2
CASSESRGRDTQYF	TGCGCCAGCAGTGAGTCCAGGGGGCGAGATACGCAGTATTTT	TRBV10-1	TRBJ2-3	-	TRBD1
CASSEQGDTGELFF	TGTGCCAGCAGTGAACAGGGGGACACCGGGGAGCTGTTTTTT	TRBV6-1	TRBJ2-2	-	TRBD1
CASYQGLGEQFF	TGTGCCAGTTACCAGGGACTGGGTGAGCAGTTCTTC	TRBV6-5	TRBJ2-1	-	-
CASSDTGGNGEKLFF	TGTGCCAGCAGCGACACAGGGGGGAATGGTGAAAAACTGTTTTTT	TRBV27	TRBJ1-4	-	TRBD1
CASRGQYNSPLHF	TGTGCCAGCAGAGGACAGTATAATTCACCCCTCCACTTT	TRBV27	TRBJ1-6	-	-
CASSKNRQDAYEQYF	TGTGCCAGCTCCAAAAATCGACAGGACGCCTACGAGCAGTACTTC	TRBV18	TRBJ2-7	-	-
CASSLRTGISFRNTEAFF	TGTGCCAGCAGCTTGAGGACAGGGATCAGTTTTCGGAACACTGAAGCTTTCTTT	TRBV5-4	TRBJ1-1	once	TRBD1
CASSQGRLAGGLDNEQFF	TGTGCCAGCAGCCAAGGTCGCCTAGCGGGAGGTCTAGACAATGAGCAGTTCTTC	TRBV3-1/TRBV3-2	TRBJ2-1	-	TRBD2
CASSYRGQPQHF	TGTGCCAGCTCATACAGGGGACAGCCCCAGCATTTT	TRBV18	TRBJ1-5	-	TRBD1
CSVEQAYNEQFF	TGCAGCGTTGAGCAGGCCTACAATGAGCAGTTCTTC	TRBV29-1	TRBJ2-1	few	-
CATSEMGRGNEQFF	TGTGCCACCAGTGAAATGGGGAGAGGCAATGAGCAGTTCTTC	TRBV24-1	TRBJ2-1	-	-
CASSPYGETAGNTIYF	TGTGCCAGCAGCCCCTATGGCGAGACAGCTGGAAACACCATATATTTT	TRBV9	TRBJ1-3	-	-
CASSQESLGGEQYF	TGCGCCAGCAGCCAAGAATCTTTGGGAGGCGAGCAGTACTTC	TRBV4-3	TRBJ2-7	-	-
CASSLGVQETQYF	TGTGCCAGCAGCTTGGGCGTTCAAGAGACCCAGTACTTC	TRBV5-5	TRBJ2-5	-	-
CASAGTGSYNEQFF	TGTGCCAGTGCCGGGACAGGGTCCTACAATGAGCAGTTCTTC	TRBV7-9	TRBJ2-1	-	TRBD1
CASSRLDRGQGGELFF	TGTGCCAGCAGCCGTCTCGACAGGGGGCAGGGCGGGGAGCTGTTTTTT	TRBV28	TRBJ2-2	-	TRBD1
CASSSHTDTQYF	TGTGCCAGCAGCTCCCACACAGATACGCAGTATTTT	TRBV11-3	TRBJ2-3	-	-
CAWSFGAEGEQFF	TGTGCCTGGAGTTTTGGGGCAGAAGGTGAGCAGTTCTTC	TRBV30	TRBJ2-1	-	-
CASGYNLAGEQYF	TGTGCCAGCGGCTATAACCTCGCGGGCGAGCAGTACTTC	TRBV7-9	TRBJ2-7	-	-
CASSLGLAGAAEQFF	TGTGCCAGCAGCTTGGGACTAGCGGGAGCCGCTGAGCAGTTCTTC	TRBV7-3	TRBJ2-1	-	TRBD2
CASSLGDRVFSYNEQFF	TGTGCCAGCAGCTTAGGGGACAGGGTTTTCTCCTACAATGAGCAGTTCTTC	TRBV11-2	TRBJ2-1	-	TRBD1
CASSVGVSSYEQYF	TGTGCCAGCAGCGTAGGTGTGAGCTCCTACGAGCAGTACTTC	TRBV9	TRBJ2-7	-	-
CASSLVPSEQYF	TGTGCCAGCAGCCTAGTCCCCTCCGAGCAGTACTTC	TRBV11-2	TRBJ2-7	-	-
CASSLPGQGMNTIYF	TGTGCCAGCAGCCTCCCGGGACAGGGTATGAACACCATATATTTT	TRBV28	TRBJ1-3	-	TRBD1
CASTQNTEAFF	TGTGCCAGCACCCAGAACACTGAAGCTTTCTTT	TRBV6-5	TRBJ1-1	-	-
CASSLVGFGVYEQYF	TGTGCCAGCAGCTTAGTGGGTTTCGGAGTTTACGAGCAGTACTTC	TRBV7-6	TRBJ2-7	-	-
CASRTGIANEKLFF	TGTGCCAGCAGAACAGGGATAGCTAATGAAAAACTGTTTTTT	TRBV2	TRBJ1-4	-	-
CTSSQLARAGEQYF	TGCACCAGCAGCCAGCTAGCACGAGCGGGAGAGCAGTACTTC	TRBV1	TRBJ2-7	-	-
CASSSGAGGLEQYF	TGCGCCAGCAGCTCGGGGGCAGGGGGCCTCGAGCAGTACTTC	TRBV5-1	TRBJ2-7	-	TRBD1
CASSPPSRSYEQYF	TGTGCCAGCTCACCACCGAGCCGTTCCTACGAGCAGTACTTC	TRBV18	TRBJ2-7	-	-
CASSLSGTVHNSPLHF	TGTGCCAGCAGTTTATCTGGGACAGTTCATAATTCACCCCTCCACTTT	TRBV27	TRBJ1-6	-	TRBD1
CASSSPLGQGARQTGELFF	TGTGCCAGCAGCTCCCCCCTGGGACAGGGGGCGAGGCAAACCGGGGAGCTGTTTTTT	TRBV11-2	TRBJ2-2	-	TRBD1
CASSEPRLVAGPFPYEQFF	TGTGCCAGCAGTGAACCTCGGTTGGTAGCGGGACCTTTCCCCTATGAGCAGTTCTTC	TRBV6-4	TRBJ2-1	once	TRBD2
CATSRAPTKNTEAFF	TGTGCCACCAGCAGAGCGCCGACTAAGAACACTGAAGCTTTCTTT	TRBV15	TRBJ1-1	-	-
CASSMDSLYNEQFF	TGTGCCAGTAGTATGGACAGCCTCTACAATGAGCAGTTCTTC	TRBV19	TRBJ2-1	-	-
CASSAATVVSRGDTQYF	TGCGCCAGCAGCGCCGCGACTGTAGTCTCTAGGGGAGATACGCAGTATTTT	TRBV5-1	TRBJ2-3	-	-
CASSRVSGSPADTQYF	TGTGCCAGTAGCAGGGTTAGCGGGAGTCCCGCAGATACGCAGTATTTT	TRBV19	TRBJ2-3	-	TRBD2
CASSQEIRETQYF	TGCGCCAGCAGCCAAGAGATCCGGGAGACCCAGTACTTC	TRBV4-3	TRBJ2-5	-	-
CASSFDRDSAFF	TGCGCCAGCAGCTTTGACCGGGACAGCGCTTTCTTT	TRBV5-1	TRBJ1-1	-	TRBD1